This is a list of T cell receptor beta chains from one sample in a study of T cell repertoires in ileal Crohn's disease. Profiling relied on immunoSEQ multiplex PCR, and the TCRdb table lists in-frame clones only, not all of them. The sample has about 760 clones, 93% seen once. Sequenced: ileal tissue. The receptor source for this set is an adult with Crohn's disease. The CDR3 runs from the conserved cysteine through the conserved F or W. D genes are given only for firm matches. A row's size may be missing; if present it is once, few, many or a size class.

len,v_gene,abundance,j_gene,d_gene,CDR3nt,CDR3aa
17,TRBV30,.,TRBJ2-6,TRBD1,TGTGCCTGGAGTGCCGACAGGGCCAGACAAGGGGCCAACGTCCTGACTTTC,CAWSADRARQGANVLTF
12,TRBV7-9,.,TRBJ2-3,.,TGTGCCAGCAGCTCTCAGACAGATACGCAGTATTTT,CASSSQTDTQYF
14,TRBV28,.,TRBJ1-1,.,TGTGCCAGCAGTCCAACAGGCTTGAACACTGAAGCTTTCTTT,CASSPTGLNTEAFF
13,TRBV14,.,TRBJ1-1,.,TGTGCCAGCAGCCAGCAGGGTGATACTGAAGCTTTCTTT,CASSQQGDTEAFF
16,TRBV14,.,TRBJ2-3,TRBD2,TGTGCCAGCAGACGGACTAGCGGGAGGCCCACAGATACGCAGTATTTT,CASRRTSGRPTDTQYF
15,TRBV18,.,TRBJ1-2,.,TGTGCCAGCTCACCGACTGGAGGAGTGGGCTATGGCTACACCTTC,CASSPTGGVGYGYTF
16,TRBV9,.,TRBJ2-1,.,TGTGCCAGCAGGGCCGGGCTCTCGGCAGCGGCCAATGAGCAGTTCTTC,CASRAGLSAAANEQFF
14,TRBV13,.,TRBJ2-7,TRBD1,TGTGCCAGCAGCTTAACGGGACAGGGACGCGAGCAGTACTTC,CASSLTGQGREQYF
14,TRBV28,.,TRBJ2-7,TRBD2,TGTGCCAGCAGTTTATCTAGCGGGAGACGCGAGCAGTACTTC,CASSLSSGRREQYF
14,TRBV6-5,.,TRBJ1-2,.,TGTGCCAGCAGCCCTAGCCCGCGGACGCATGGCTACACCTTC,CASSPSPRTHGYTF
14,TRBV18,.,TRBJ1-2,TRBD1,TGTGCCAGCTCAGTACAGGGGGCAGACTATGGCTACACCTTC,CASSVQGADYGYTF
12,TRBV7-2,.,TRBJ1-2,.,TGTGCCAGCAGCTTAGAAAGACGGATTTACACCTTC,CASSLERRIYTF
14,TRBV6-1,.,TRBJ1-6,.,TGTGCCAGCAGGATGAGGGACTATAATTCACCCCTCCACTTT,CASRMRDYNSPLHF
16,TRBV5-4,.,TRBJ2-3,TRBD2,TGTGCCAGCAGCACAACTAGCGGGGGGGCCGAAGATACGCAGTATTTT,CASSTTSGGAEDTQYF
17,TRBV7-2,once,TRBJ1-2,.,TGTGCCAGCGGCTTAGGTCTTTTTCCAGGATCGAACTATGGCTACACCTTC,CASGLGLFPGSNYGYTF
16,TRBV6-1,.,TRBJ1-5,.,TGTGCCAGCAGTGAAGCAATAGCCGGAGGCAATCAGCCCCAGCATTTT,CASSEAIAGGNQPQHF
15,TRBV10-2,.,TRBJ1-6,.,TGCGCCAGCACCTGGGGGGGGCCACCTGAATCACCCCTCCACTTT,CASTWGGPPESPLHF
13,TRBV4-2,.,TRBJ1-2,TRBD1,TGTGCCAGCAGCCTTAAGGACAGGGCTGGCTACACCTTC,CASSLKDRAGYTF
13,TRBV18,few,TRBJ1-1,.,TGTGCCAGCTCACCATCAGCCGGGGCAGAAGCTTTCTTT,CASSPSAGAEAFF
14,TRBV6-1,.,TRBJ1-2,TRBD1,TGTGCCGGACAGGGGGGCCGCGGGTACTATGGCTACACCTTC,CAGQGGRGYYGYTF
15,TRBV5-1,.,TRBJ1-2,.,TGCGCCAGCAGCTTGGCCCTAAACGAAGTAGGTGGCTACACCTTC,CASSLALNEVGGYTF
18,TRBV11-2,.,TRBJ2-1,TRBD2,TGTGCCAGCAGCTTGGAAAGAGCGGGGGGCCACTCCTACAATGAGCAGTTCTTC,CASSLERAGGHSYNEQFF
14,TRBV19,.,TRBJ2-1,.,TGTGCCAGTAGTATTTGGGAGGTGGACAATGAGCAGTTCTTC,CASSIWEVDNEQFF
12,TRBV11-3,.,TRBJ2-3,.,TGTGCCAGCAGCTTAGGAAGGGATACGCAGTATTTT,CASSLGRDTQYF
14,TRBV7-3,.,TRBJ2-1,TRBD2,TGTGCCAGCAGCCCGGGACTAGCGGTAGCTGAGCAGTTCTTC,CASSPGLAVAEQFF
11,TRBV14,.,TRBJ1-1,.,TGTGCCAGCAGCAAAAACACTGAAGCTTTCTTT,CASSKNTEAFF
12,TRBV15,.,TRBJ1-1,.,TGTGCCACCACCGACGGTGTATCTGAAGCTTTCTTT,CATTDGVSEAFF
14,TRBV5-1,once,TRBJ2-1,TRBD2,TGCGCCAGCAGCTTCCAGCGGGGGGGTAATGAGCAGTTCTTC,CASSFQRGGNEQFF
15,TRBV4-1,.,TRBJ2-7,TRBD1,TGCGCCAGCAGCCAGGACAGGGGTCCTCCTAACGAGCAGTACTTC,CASSQDRGPPNEQYF
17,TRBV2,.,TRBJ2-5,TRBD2,TGTGCCAGCAGATCGGGACTAGCGGGAGGGGCTGGGGGGACCCAGTACTTC,CASRSGLAGGAGGTQYF
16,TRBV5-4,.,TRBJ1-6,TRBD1,TGTGCCAGCAGCCCCCCCCCAGGACAGGTTAATTCACCCCTCCACTTT,CASSPPPGQVNSPLHF
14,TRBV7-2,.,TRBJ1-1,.,TGTGCCAGCAGCCCCAGCCCGCGGGGCACTGAAGCTTTCTTT,CASSPSPRGTEAFF
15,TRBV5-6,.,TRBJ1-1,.,TGTGCCAGCAGCTTAGGAGTCGGATCTGTGCGGGAAGCTTTCTTT,CASSLGVGSVREAFF
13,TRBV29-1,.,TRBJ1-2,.,TGCAGCGCTCCCCCCGGGACTTCGGGCGGCTACACCTTC,CSAPPGTSGGYTF
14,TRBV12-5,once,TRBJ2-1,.,TGTGCTAGTGGTTTCCCCCAAGCAGTAGATGAGCAGTTCTTC,CASGFPQAVDEQFF
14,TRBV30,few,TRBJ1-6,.,TGTGCCTGGAGTTTGGGACAAGTTAATTCACCCCTCCACTTT,CAWSLGQVNSPLHF
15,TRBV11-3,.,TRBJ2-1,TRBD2,TGTGCCAGCAGCTTAGCTACTAGCGGCTACAATGAGCAGTTCTTC,CASSLATSGYNEQFF
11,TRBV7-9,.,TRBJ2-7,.,TGTGCCAGCAGTATAGGGTACGAGCAGTACTTC,CASSIGYEQYF
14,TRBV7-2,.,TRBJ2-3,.,TGTGCCAGCAGCTTAGCGGGGAAAACAGATACGCAGTATTTT,CASSLAGKTDTQYF
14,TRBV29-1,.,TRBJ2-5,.,TGCAGCGTTAAACTGGGGGGCCCAAGGGAGACCCAGTACTTC,CSVKLGGPRETQYF
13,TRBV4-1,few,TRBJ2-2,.,TGCGCCAGCAGGCACGAAGGTGACGGGGAGCTGTTTTTT,CASRHEGDGELFF